One and the same sample provided the 32 T cell receptor beta chains below, sequenced in a study of identical twins. Each CDR3 protein gets one entry after TCRdb re-called the 5' RACE reads with MiXCR. The profile shows 500,000 to 550,000 distinct CDR3 sequences, about a fifth of them singletons. The same sample was also used in a study of yellow fever vaccine responses in identical twins.

Sequencing input: CD4+ T cells sorted from blood. The origin of the receptors is a woman aged 18 to 35 in good health.

The J gene is TRBJ2-3, the V gene TRBV12-3 or TRBV12-4; D not resolved. Trimming removed 4 bases at V and 1 base at J, with 18 bases between. This CDR3 comprises 17 residues. The CDR3 bases are TGTGCCAGCAGTTCCCGGACCATCACCGAGGGCACAGATACGCAGTATTTT. Its translation: CASSSRTITEGTDTQYF.

The chain links TRBV2 to TRBJ1-1; a weak D match, TRBD1 (5 bases). Germline CDR1 reads SNHLY; CDR2 reads FYNNEI. The CDR3 contains 14 residues. V gave up 8 bases and J gave up 2 bases, with 15 bases separating them. The CDR3 loop is CASQVLGANTEAFF. The CDR3 DNA reads TGTGCCAGCCAGGTACTAGGGGCTAACACTGAAGCTTTCTTT.

This clonotype occurred a few times. The chain recombines TRBV5-1 with TRBJ2-3; 10 bases line up with TRBD2. The CDR3 sequence is 18 residues long. The germline CDR1 and CDR2 sequences are SGHRS and YFSETQ. V lost 7 bases, J lost 4 bases, and 18 bases stayed unmatched. The CDR3 region has the DNA TGCGCCAGCCCCGACGAAAGACTAGCGGGCCTTAAACCAGATACGCAGTATTTT. Protein sequence: CASPDERLAGLKPDTQYF.

This rearrangement joins TRBV7-8 to TRBJ2-5; 7 bases align to TRBD2. The CDR3 is made up of 16 amino acids. The germline gives CDR1 SGHVS, CDR2 FQNEAQ. The V and J ends lost 5 bases and 2 bases, in that order; junction bases with no gene match: 11. DNA for the CDR3: TGTGCCAGCAGCCTAGGTCCCGCGGGAGTACAAGAGACCCAGTACTTC. Translating it yields CASSLGPAGVQETQYF.

The chain carries TRBV7-9 and TRBJ1-1, with TRBD1 matching 8 bases. This CDR3 is 16 amino acids long. The V gene end was trimmed by 5 bases and the J gene end by 1 base; junction bases not matched to a gene: 9. Germline V lookup: CDR1 SEHNR, CDR2 FQNEAQ (reference sequence). The CDR3 DNA reads as TGTGCCAGCAGCCCGGCTCCCAGGGGGCGGAACACTGAAGCTTTCTTT. It encodes CASSPAPRGRNTEAFF.

J is TRBJ2-4 and V is TRBV28; D ambiguous. CDR1 MDHEN and CDR2 SYDVKM come from the germline V gene. CDR3 size: 12 residues. V lost 7 bases and J 7 bases, leaving 11 bases between the germline ends. In DNA, the CDR3 is TGTGCCAGCACGGGCTTTCCCAACATTCAGTACTTC. Residues: CASTGFPNIQYF.

This clonotype was counted ten times or more. The chain links TRBV12-3 or TRBV12-4 to TRBJ2-7, with 7 bases lining up with TRBD2. This CDR3 has 13 residues. J lost 2 bases, V lost 8 bases, and 6 bases had no gene match. CDR3 residues: CASATSVAYEQYF. The CDR3 region has the DNA TGTGCCAGCGCTACTAGCGTGGCCTACGAGCAGTACTTC.

In this sample, this clonotype turned up a few times. CDR3 amino acids: CATSDPSSGGANEQFF. The CDR3, as DNA: TGTGCCACCAGTGACCCCTCTAGCGGGGGGGCAAATGAGCAGTTCTTC. The chain employs TRBV24-1 and TRBJ2-1; 12 nucleotides agree with TRBD2. Germline V gives CDR1 KGHDR, CDR2 SFDVKD. The CDR3 contains 16 residues. Trimming cost V 4 bases and J 7 bases; bases outside gene matches: 7.

This clonotype has just a few counts. The genes are TRBV19 and TRBJ2-7; D is unclear. The germline V gene has CDR1 LNHDA and CDR2 SQIVND (reference sequence). CDR3 length: 15 amino acids. Trimming cost V 11 bases and J 0 bases, with 20 bases left between them. The CDR3 sequence is CAPRPSSRSSYEQYF. DNA of the CDR3: TGTGCCCCCCGCCCCTCATCCAGGTCCTCCTACGAGCAGTACTTC.

Concerning this clonotype: This may be a read error: a much more frequent sequence differs by one nucleotide. V usage is TRBV18 and J usage is TRBJ2-3; no reliable D call. The germline CDR1 and CDR2 sequences are KGHSH and LQKENI. The CDR3 runs to 13 residues. V lost 0 bases and J lost 4, with 5 bases in between. The CDR3 coding sequence is TGTGCCAGCTCACCACCGGTCGCAGATACGCAGTATTTT. It yields the protein CASSPPVADTQYF.

This clonotype has a count of ten or more. The chain uses TRBV12-3 or TRBV12-4 and TRBJ1-6, with D perhaps TRBD1 (6 bases). The CDR3 has 16 residues. Trimming removed 1 base from V and 8 bases from J, with 15 bases in between. The CDR3 DNA is TGTGCCAGCAGTTTAGGGGACACCACAACACATTCACCCCTCCACTTT. This codes for CASSLGDTTTHSPLHF.

The chain is built from TRBV5-1 and TRBJ2-7, with D perhaps TRBD1 or TRBD2 (5 bases each). The CDR3 extends over 15 amino acids. Germline CDR1 reads SGHRS; CDR2 reads YFSETQ. Between the trimmed V and J ends, which lost 0 bases and 2 bases, there was a span of 12 bases. CDR3 bases: TGCGCCAGCAGCTTGGGAGGGACCGCAACCTACGAGCAGTACTTC. Its protein is CASSLGGTATYEQYF.

The chain links TRBV20-1 to TRBJ2-7, with 8 bases aligning to TRBD2. The germline CDR1 and CDR2 sequences are DFQATT and SNEGSKA (reference sequence). The CDR3 length is 15 residues. With V trimmed by 7 bases and J by 2 bases, 13 bases remained unmatched. CDR3 residues: CSVPGTREGTYEQYF. The CDR3, as DNA: TGCAGTGTTCCTGGGACACGGGAGGGGACCTACGAGCAGTACTTC.

This clonotype showed up just once. The gene calls are TRBV20-1 and TRBJ2-1; 13 bases line up with TRBD2. CDR3 length: 16 residues. Germline lookup yields CDR1 DFQATT and CDR2 SNEGSKA (reference sequence). V lost 2 bases to trimming and J lost 9 bases; unmatched junction nucleotides: 10. In DNA, the CDR3 is TGCAGTGCTAGACCACTACTAGCGGGAGGGCCGGGTGAGCAGTTCTTC. Amino acid sequence: CSARPLLAGGPGEQFF.

This clonotype was observed a few times. The CDR3 nucleotides are TGTGCCAGCAGTAGACAACAGCAAAAGGGTACCTATAATTCACCCCTCCACTTT. As protein: CASSRQQQKGTYNSPLHF. V usage is TRBV6-1 and J usage is TRBJ1-6; D gene unclear. Trimming took 5 bases from V and 2 from J, leaving 19 bases between them. The germline V gene encodes CDR1 MNHNS and CDR2 SASEGT. The length of the CDR3 is 18 residues.

The chain uses TRBV11-3 and TRBJ2-1, with 10 bases that match TRBD2. The germline gives CDR1 SGHNT, CDR2 YENEEA. The CDR3 is made up of 17 amino acids. V shed 0 bases and J 7 bases; nucleotides not matched to a gene: 9. CDR3 sequence (DNA): TGTGCCAGCAGCTTAGATCCCTCTAGCGGGAGACGAAATGAGCAGTTCTTC. Translation gives CASSLDPSSGRRNEQFF.

There are a few counts of this clonotype. This chain joins TRBV5-1 and TRBJ2-1, with 9 bases lining up with TRBD1. Germline CDR1 reads SGHRS; CDR2 reads YFSETQ. V gave up 0 bases and J gave up 8 bases; unmatched junction bases: 3. The CDR3 contains 14 residues. The CDR3 DNA reads as TGCGCCAGCAGCTTGGAACAGGGGGCTTATGAGCAGTTCTTC. This sequence encodes CASSLEQGAYEQFF.

This clonotype showed up just a few times. J is TRBJ1-2 and V is TRBV11-2, with TRBD1 matching over 9 bases. Germline CDR1 reads SGHAT; CDR2 reads FQNNGV. The trim removed 4 bases at V and 6 bases at J, leaving 12 bases unmatched. The CDR3 covers 16 residues. CDR3 residues: CASSSLSPGQGHGYTF. CDR3 coding DNA: TGTGCCAGCAGCTCCCTTTCCCCGGGACAGGGACATGGCTACACCTTC.

CDR3 nucleotide sequence: TGTGCCAGCAGTTCCTCGGGCAGACCAAATCAGCCCCAGCATTTT. Amino acid sequence: CASSSSGRPNQPQHF. The chain recombines TRBV12-3 or TRBV12-4 with TRBJ1-5; unclear D gene. V lost 4 bases and J 4 bases, leaving 14 bases between the germline ends. The CDR3 consists of 15 residues.

This clonotype was observed a handful of times. The J gene is TRBJ1-1, the V gene TRBV6-5; D is unclear. The ends were cut back, 0 bases at V and 4 bases at J, with 9 bases in the middle. The CDR3 is made up of 14 amino acids. Germline CDR1 reads MNHEY; CDR2 reads SVGAGI. CDR3 DNA sequence: TGTGCCAGCAGTTACTCGGTTTGGACCACTGAAGCTTTCTTT. Protein: CASSYSVWTTEAFF.

This clonotype has only a few counts. CDR3: CASSRFTLGTANTGELFF. The CDR3 DNA reads as TGTGCCAGCAGCCGATTCACCCTAGGGACAGCTAACACCGGGGAGCTGTTTTTT. The rearrangement links TRBV6-1 to TRBJ2-2; the match to TRBD1 covers 7 bases. The CDR3 totals 18 residues. V was pared by 6 bases and J by 2 bases, with 15 bases of the junction left unmatched. CDR1 is MNHNS, CDR2 SASEGT, per germline.

This CDR3 reads CSASRGGGLQETQYF. DNA for the CDR3: TGCAGTGCTAGTAGGGGGGGGGGACTGCAAGAGACCCAGTACTTC. The rearrangement links TRBV20-1 to TRBJ2-5, with a weak D call TRBD2 (7 bases). Germline lookup yields CDR1 DFQATT and CDR2 SNEGSKA (reference sequence). This CDR3 has 15 residues. V shed 3 bases and J shed 2 bases, with 16 bases lying between them.

V gene TRBV3-1 combines with J gene TRBJ2-2; no firm D call. Germline loops: CDR1 LGHDT, CDR2 YNNKEL (reference sequence). Trimming stripped 1 base from V and 2 bases from J, with 11 bases between. The length of the CDR3 is 16 residues. In nucleotides, the CDR3 is TGTGCCAGCAGCCAAGTTTATGGTTTTAACACCGGGGAGCTGTTTTTT. Translating gives CASSQVYGFNTGELFF.

This sequence joins TRBV10-2 and TRBJ1-5, with TRBD1 matching 7 bases. Germline CDR1 is WSHSY and CDR2 is SAAADI. The V gene end was trimmed by 6 bases and the J gene end by 4 bases; junction bases not matched to a gene: 3. The CDR3 is made up of 13 amino acids. The CDR3 nucleotides read TGCGCCAGCAGAACGACAGGGAATCAGCCCCAGCATTTT. It is translated as CASRTTGNQPQHF.

This clonotype was found a few times. The chain uses TRBV10-1 and TRBJ2-1; D possibly corresponds to TRBD2 (5 bases). CDR3 size: 15 residues. Germline V lookup: CDR1 WNHNN, CDR2 SYGVQD (reference sequence). Trimming pared 3 bases from V and 10 bases from J, leaving 19 bases between. The CDR3 DNA sequence: TGCGCCAGCAGTGATCCGTCTAGCTCCCATCTGGAGCAGTTCTTC. This translates into CASSDPSSSHLEQFF.

This clonotype was seen more than once but under ten times. The chain employs TRBV3-1 and TRBJ2-1; 7 nucleotides align to TRBD2. This CDR3 has 12 amino acids. Germline V CDR1 and CDR2: LGHDT, YNNKEL (reference sequence). After removal of 5 bases from V and 8 bases from J, the junction contained 3 bases not matched to a gene. The CDR3: CASSGGGHEQFF. In DNA, the CDR3 is TGTGCCAGCAGCGGGGGAGGGCATGAGCAGTTCTTC.

This chain uses TRBV5-1 with TRBJ1-6, with 11 bases matching TRBD1. From germline, CDR1 is SGHRS and CDR2 YFSETQ. This CDR3 comprises 16 residues. Trimming cost V 4 bases and J 6 bases; bases outside gene matches: 6. DNA of the CDR3: TGCGCCAGCAGCCCTGGGGGACAGGGGGTTAATTCACCCCTCCACTTT. Residues: CASSPGGQGVNSPLHF.

This clonotype has just a few counts. This chain joins TRBV5-1 and TRBJ2-7; 7 bases map to TRBD2. The V gene's germline CDR1 is SGHRS and CDR2 YFSETQ. CDR3 length: 15 residues. The junction had 6 bases not matched to a gene; V was cut back by 3 bases and J by 0 bases. The CDR3, as DNA: TGCGCCAGCAGCTCTTTTTCGGGGGGCTCCTACGAGCAGTACTTC. Encoded protein: CASSSFSGGSYEQYF.

This sequence joins TRBV28 and TRBJ2-5; 9 positions agree with TRBD2. Germline loops: CDR1 MDHEN, CDR2 SYDVKM. The CDR3 length is 14 residues. V was pared by 10 bases and J by 4 bases, with 10 bases of the junction left unmatched. CDR3 amino acids: CATKLSGRSETQYF. In DNA form, the CDR3 reads TGTGCCACCAAACTTAGCGGGAGATCAGAGACCCAGTACTTC. Using reference TRBV28 and TRBJ2-5 for the parts outside the CDR3, the full variable domain is DVKVTQSSRYLVKRTGEKVFLECVQDMDHENMFWYRQDPGLGLRLIYFSYDVKMKEKGDIPEGYSVSREKKERFSLILESASTNQTSMYLCATKLSGRSETQYFGPGTRLLVL.

The rearrangement joins TRBV11-3 to TRBJ1-1; the match to TRBD1 covers 9 bases. Per germline, CDR1 SGHNT and CDR2 YENEEA. J was trimmed by 5 bases and V by 4 bases; bases with no gene match: 8. The CDR3 has 15 residues. This CDR3 is CASSSQGAILTEAFF. CDR3 nucleotide sequence: TGTGCCAGCAGCTCACAGGGGGCGATTCTTACTGAAGCTTTCTTT.

Only a few counts were recorded for this clonotype. The chain combines TRBV24-1 with TRBJ1-1; D possibly corresponds to TRBD1 (6 bases). The V end lost 3 bases, the J end lost 10 bases, and 11 bases lay between the germline ends. Germline values: CDR1 KGHDR, CDR2 SFDVKD. The CDR3 length is 12 residues. The CDR3 DNA reads TGTGCCACCAGTGATCGGGGGGGCAGAGCTTTCTTT. It yields the protein CATSDRGGRAFF.

This clonotype has at least ten counts. The chain couples TRBV7-9 to TRBJ1-3; 7 bases match TRBD1. This CDR3 region has 16 residues. Germline V gene sequence: CDR1 SEHNR, CDR2 FQNEAQ (reference sequence). After removal of 0 bases from V and 3 bases from J, the junction contained 5 bases not matched to a gene. The CDR3 is CASSLAKTGLGNTIYF. Here the CDR3 DNA reads TGTGCCAGCAGCTTAGCGAAGACAGGGCTTGGAAACACCATATATTTT.